These 13 T cell receptor beta chains came from one sample sequenced in a study of healthy donors' naive CD4 and CD8 T cells. Starting from 500 ng of total RNA, TCR libraries were made with linear amplification. MiXCR was run by TCRdb on the reads, yielding one entry per CDR3 protein. The sample has around 180,000 distinct CDR3 sequences, over 60% seen once. What was sequenced was naive CD4+ and CD8+ T cells sorted from blood, pooled from several donors. The receptors derive from a pool of human donors in good health; the sample pools cells from several healthy donors.

The chain links TRBV15 to TRBJ1-2, with unresolved D. The CDR3 is 12 residues long. V lost 0 bases, J lost 8 bases, and 7 bases lay in between. CDR1 is LNHNV and CDR2 is YYDKDF in the germline V gene (reference sequence). The CDR3 coding sequence is TGTGCCACCAGCAGAGATAGTGGGGGCTACACCTTC. This translates into CATSRDSGGYTF.

V gene TRBV29-1 combines with J gene TRBJ2-1; 10 nucleotides agree with TRBD2. Germline V lookup: CDR1 SQVTM, CDR2 ANQGSEA. CDR3 size: 18 residues. V trimming: 4 bases; J trimming: 2 bases; junction bases outside the gene matches: 14. CDR3 sequence: CSVVGLAGAGLAYNEQFF. CDR3 bases: TGCAGCGTTGTAGGGCTAGCGGGAGCAGGTCTGGCCTACAATGAGCAGTTCTTC.

This chain connects TRBV6-4 to TRBJ1-5, with TRBD1 matching 7 bases. The V gene end was trimmed by 10 bases and the J gene end by 7 bases; junction bases not matched to a gene: 22. The germline CDR1 and CDR2 sequences are MRHNA and SNTAGT. The CDR3 covers 17 residues. The CDR3: CANLTGSQGRRKQPQHF. The CDR3 DNA sequence: TGTGCCAACTTGACAGGGTCCCAGGGACGGCGTAAACAGCCCCAGCATTTT.

The V call is TRBV27, the J call TRBJ2-7; D call uncertain. V lost 5 bases, J lost 5 bases, and 28 bases lay in between. In germline, CDR1 is MNHEY, CDR2 SMNVEV (reference sequence). CDR3 size: 18 residues. CDR3 loop: CASSPYRKDPKVPHEQYF. CDR3 nucleotides: TGTGCCAGCAGTCCATACCGAAAGGACCCTAAGGTTCCCCACGAGCAGTACTTC.

The J gene is TRBJ2-1, the V gene TRBV6-5; perhaps TRBD2 as D (5 bases). V was clipped by 4 bases and J by 4 bases, with 17 bases between them. This CDR3 comprises 16 residues. Germline-derived CDR1 and CDR2 are MNHEY and SVGAGI. The CDR3 reads CASSSILATPYNEQFF. CDR3 DNA sequence: TGTGCCAGCAGTTCGATTCTAGCCACCCCTTACAATGAGCAGTTCTTC.

The chain joins TRBV6-2 or TRBV6-3 to TRBJ1-5; D is uncertain. Germline V gene lookup returns CDR1 MNHEY and CDR2 SVGEGT. Trimming stripped 4 bases from V and 0 bases from J, with 10 bases between. The CDR3 length is 15 residues. The CDR3 DNA reads TGTGCCAGCAGTTCCGCCTCATATAGCAATCAGCCCCAGCATTTT. Translated, it gives CASSSASYSNQPQHF.

The rearrangement uses TRBV27 and TRBJ1-2; no firm D call. This CDR3 comprises 13 residues. Germline V gene lookup returns CDR1 MNHEY and CDR2 SMNVEV (reference sequence). The V gene lost 3 bases and the J gene lost 6 bases, with 11 bases spanning the gap. CDR3 coding DNA: TGTGCCAGCAGTTTTTCCCGGGGAGATGGCTACACCTTC. As protein: CASSFSRGDGYTF.

The chain carries TRBV2 and TRBJ2-7; 9 nucleotides agree with TRBD2. V was pared by 3 bases and J by 4 bases, with 4 bases of the junction left unmatched. The germline CDR1 and CDR2 sequences are SNHLY and FYNNEI. The CDR3 runs to 14 residues. CDR3 residues: CASSDLAGFYEQYF. As DNA, the CDR3 is TGTGCCAGCAGTGATCTAGCGGGGTTTTACGAGCAGTACTTC.

This clonotype came up a few times. This chain connects TRBV6-5 to TRBJ1-1; TRBD1 matches 8 bases. The CDR3 is 15 amino acids. Per the germline V gene, CDR1 is MNHEY and CDR2 is SVGAGI. Losses at the gene ends were 1 base for V and 5 bases for J; bases not matched to a gene: 6. In nucleotides, the CDR3 is TGTGCCAGCAGTTACTATCGGACAGGGTGGACTGAAGCTTTCTTT. Its protein product is CASSYYRTGWTEAFF.

This clonotype was picked up a small number of times. V is TRBV29-1 and J is TRBJ2-5, with 13 nucleotides matching TRBD2. CDR1 SQVTM and CDR2 ANQGSEA come from the germline V gene. The CDR3 is 15 amino acids. With V trimmed by 6 bases and J by 6 bases, 10 bases remained unmatched. The CDR3 DNA is TGCAGCGTGTCGACCCCGGGACTAGCGGGAAAGACCCAGTACTTC. This codes for CSVSTPGLAGKTQYF.

J is TRBJ2-1 and V is TRBV5-1; D is undetermined. V was shortened by 1 base and J by 5 bases, with 10 bases between the two germline ends. Germline CDR1 SGHRS, CDR2 YFSETQ. The CDR3 has 14 residues. As DNA, the CDR3 is TGCGCCAGCAGCTTGATAGGATCGCACAATGAGCAGTTCTTC. As protein: CASSLIGSHNEQFF.

This chain connects TRBV6-2 or TRBV6-3 to TRBJ1-1; a weak D match, TRBD1 (6 bases). CDR3 length: 13 residues. V gave up 8 bases and J gave up 2 bases, with 12 bases separating them. The germline gives CDR1 MNHEY, CDR2 SVGEGT. Here the CDR3 reads CASQGHLNTEAFF. Written as DNA, the CDR3 is TGTGCCAGCCAGGGACACCTTAACACTGAAGCTTTCTTT.

This sequence joins TRBV19 and TRBJ1-2; D gene unclear. The CDR3 consists of 12 residues. The V gene lost 3 bases and the J gene lost 8 bases, with 10 bases spanning the gap. Germline loops: CDR1 LNHDA, CDR2 SQIVND (reference sequence). The CDR3 loop is CASSMGSRGYTF. The CDR3 DNA reads as TGTGCCAGTAGTATGGGCAGCAGGGGCTACACCTTC.